This section outlines one T cell receptor beta chain sequence together with its context. The data were produced by immunoSEQ multiplex PCR, yet TCRdb's version contains in-frame clones alone and is incomplete. The sample has about 210,000 clones, 80% to 90% seen once. The CDR3 is 16 amino acids. Germline V gene data show CDR1 as LNHNV and CDR2 as YYDKDF (reference sequence). V was pared by 0 bases and J by 0 bases, with 9 bases between. This entry belongs to a study of blood T cell repertoires in COVID-19. Study at large: COVID-19 samples from acute and convalescent phases originated in the United States, Italy and Spain.

Sequenced: PBMCs or T cells enriched from blood (not recorded which). The chain joins TRBV15 to TRBJ1-5; D remains ambiguous. This TCR came from a woman aged 25 to 39 who had been exposed to COVID-19. The CDR3 here is CATSREAAYSNQPQHF. CDR3 nucleotides: TGTGCCACCAGCAGAGAGGCGGCCTATAGCAATCAGCCCCAGCATTTT.